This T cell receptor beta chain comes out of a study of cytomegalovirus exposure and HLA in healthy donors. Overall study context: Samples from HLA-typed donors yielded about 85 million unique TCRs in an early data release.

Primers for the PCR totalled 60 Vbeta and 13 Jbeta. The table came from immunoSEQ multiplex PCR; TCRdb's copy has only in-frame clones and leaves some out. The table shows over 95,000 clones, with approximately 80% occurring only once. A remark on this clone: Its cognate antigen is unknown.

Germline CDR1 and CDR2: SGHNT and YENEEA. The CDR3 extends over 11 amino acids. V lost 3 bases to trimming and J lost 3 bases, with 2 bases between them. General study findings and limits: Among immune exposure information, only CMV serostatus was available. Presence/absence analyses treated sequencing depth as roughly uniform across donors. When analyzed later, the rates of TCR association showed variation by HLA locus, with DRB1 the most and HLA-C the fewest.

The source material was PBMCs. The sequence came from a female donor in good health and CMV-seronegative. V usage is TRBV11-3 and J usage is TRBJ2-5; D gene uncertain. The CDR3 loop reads CASSFKETQYF. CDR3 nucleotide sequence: TGTGCCAGCAGCTTTAAAGAGACCCAGTACTTC.